A selection of T cell receptor beta chains follows, all from one sample in a study of T cells after yellow fever vaccination. From the 5' RACE reads, TCRdb called clonotypes with MiXCR, one entry per CDR3 protein. There are 350,000 to 450,000 distinct CDR3 sequences in the sample; roughly a sixth occur only once, and roughly a sixth lies in the top ten. The specimen was PBMCs, collected before the yellow fever booster vaccination. These receptors were taken from a man between 18 and 35 years old who received the YFV17D yellow fever vaccine. CDR3s include the opening cysteine and the closing phenylalanine or tryptophan. Some rows mark clone size as missing; the rest say once, few, many or name a class of expanded clone.

TRBJ1-2 - TRBV24-1 CASSEGRTEYTF
TRBJ2-4 - TRBV28 CASSLGSVDIQYF
TRBJ2-1 - TRBV6-5 CASSYDVRREQFF
TRBJ1-4 - TRBV12-3/TRBV12-4 CASSRGVEKLFF
TRBJ2-3 many TRBV6-2/TRBV6-3 CASSPIVPATQYF
TRBJ2-2 few TRBV3-1 CASSQGQGRTGELFF
TRBJ2-5 - TRBV12-3/TRBV12-4 CASSSLDRVIETQYF
TRBJ1-5 - TRBV4-3 CASSQDPRRQPQHF
TRBJ1-1 few TRBV5-5 CASSWPGQGGRTNTEAFF
TRBJ2-3 - TRBV6-6 CASSYGLGGAEADTQYF
TRBJ2-7 few TRBV9 CASSPYDTPYEQYF
TRBJ1-1 few TRBV7-9 CASSVSFSEAFF
TRBJ1-5 - TRBV15 CATSRDRGRGNQPQHF
TRBJ2-1 - TRBV4-3 CASSRTFRDPDGNEQFF
TRBJ2-1 few TRBV20-1 CSALGADEQFF
TRBJ2-2 - TRBV29-1 CSGEMTFGAGELFF
TRBJ2-1 - TRBV5-4 CASSTPQVYNEQFF
TRBJ2-2 - TRBV15 CATSSRHGSGELFF
TRBJ1-5 few TRBV6-1 CASDRRAGLGYNQPQHF
TRBJ1-2 few TRBV18 CASAYGQGAYGYTF
TRBJ1-1 - TRBV12-3/TRBV12-4 CASSRRVGPEAFF
TRBJ2-7 - TRBV4-1 CASSQGPSPYEQYF
TRBJ1-2 - TRBV27 CASTRRGTGFNYGYTF
TRBJ2-6 - TRBV5-6 CASNSLGGANVLTF